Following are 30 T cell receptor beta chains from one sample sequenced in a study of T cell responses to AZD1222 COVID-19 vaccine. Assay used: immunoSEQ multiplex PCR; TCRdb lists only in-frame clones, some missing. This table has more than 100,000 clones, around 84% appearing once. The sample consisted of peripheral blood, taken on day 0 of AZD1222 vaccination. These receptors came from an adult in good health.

CDR3 coding DNA: TGTGCCAGCAGCCCTGACCATAATGAAAAACTGTTTTTT. Amino acids: CASSPDHNEKLFF. The chain is built from TRBV2 and TRBJ1-4; D call uncertain. The CDR3 runs 13 residues. In germline, CDR1 is SNHLY, CDR2 FYNNEI. The ends were cut back, 6 bases at V and 4 bases at J, with 9 bases in the middle.

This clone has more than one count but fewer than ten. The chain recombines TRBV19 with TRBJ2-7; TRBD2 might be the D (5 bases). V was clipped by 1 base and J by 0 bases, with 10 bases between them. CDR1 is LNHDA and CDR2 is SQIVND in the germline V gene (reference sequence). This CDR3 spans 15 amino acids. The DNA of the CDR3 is TGTGCCAGTAGTATAGGTGGGAGCCGCTCCTACGAGCAGTACTTC. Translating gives CASSIGGSRSYEQYF.

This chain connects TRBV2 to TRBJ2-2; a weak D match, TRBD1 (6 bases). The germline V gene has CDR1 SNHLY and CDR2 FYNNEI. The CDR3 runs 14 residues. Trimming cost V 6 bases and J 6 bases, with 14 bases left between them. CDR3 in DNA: TGTGCCAGCAGCCAAAACAGGGTCCCCGGGGAGCTGTTTTTT. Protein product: CASSQNRVPGELFF.

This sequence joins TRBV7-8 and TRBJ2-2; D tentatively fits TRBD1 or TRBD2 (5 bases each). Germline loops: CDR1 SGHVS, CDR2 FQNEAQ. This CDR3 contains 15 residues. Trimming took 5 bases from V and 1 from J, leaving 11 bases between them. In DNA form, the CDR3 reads TGTGCCAGCAGCCCCATGGGGGTGAACACCGGGGAGCTGTTTTTT. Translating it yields CASSPMGVNTGELFF.

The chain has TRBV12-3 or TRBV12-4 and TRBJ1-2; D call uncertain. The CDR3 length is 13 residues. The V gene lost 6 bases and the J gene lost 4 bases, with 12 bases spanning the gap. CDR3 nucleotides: TGTGCCAGCAGCCCCGGGGTTGTCTATGGCTACACCTTC. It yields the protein CASSPGVVYGYTF.

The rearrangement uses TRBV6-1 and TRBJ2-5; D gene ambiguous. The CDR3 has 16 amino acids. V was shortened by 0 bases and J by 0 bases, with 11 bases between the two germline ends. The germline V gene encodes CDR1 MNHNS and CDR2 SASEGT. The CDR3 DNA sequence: TGTGCCAGCAGTGAAGCAGGTGTATGGCACCAAGAGACCCAGTACTTC. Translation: CASSEAGVWHQETQYF.

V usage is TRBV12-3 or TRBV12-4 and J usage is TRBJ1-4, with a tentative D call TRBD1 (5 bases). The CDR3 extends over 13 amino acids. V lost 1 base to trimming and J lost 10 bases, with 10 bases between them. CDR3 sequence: CASSLGWGGKLFF. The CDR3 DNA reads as TGTGCCAGCAGTTTAGGGTGGGGGGGAAAACTGTTTTTT.

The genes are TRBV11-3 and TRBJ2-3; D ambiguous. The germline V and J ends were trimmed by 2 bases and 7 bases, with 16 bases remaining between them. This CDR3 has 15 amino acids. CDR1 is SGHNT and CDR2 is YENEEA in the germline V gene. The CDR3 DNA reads TGTGCCAGCAGCTTATCGCCGGGCGCCGGGTATACGCAGTATTTT. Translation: CASSLSPGAGYTQYF. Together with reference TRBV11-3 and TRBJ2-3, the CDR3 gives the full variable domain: EAGVVQSPRYKIIEKKQPVAFWCNPISGHNTLYWYLQNLGQGPELLIRYENEEAVDDSQLPKDRFSAERLKGVDSTLKIQPAELGDSAVYLCASSLSPGAGYTQYFGPGTRLTVL.

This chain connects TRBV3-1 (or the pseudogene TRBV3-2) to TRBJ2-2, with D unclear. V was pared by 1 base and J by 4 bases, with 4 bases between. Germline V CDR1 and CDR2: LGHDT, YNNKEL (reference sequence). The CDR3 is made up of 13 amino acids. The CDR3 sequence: CASSQGLTGELFF. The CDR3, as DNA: TGTGCCAGCAGCCAAGGACTCACCGGGGAGCTGTTTTTT.

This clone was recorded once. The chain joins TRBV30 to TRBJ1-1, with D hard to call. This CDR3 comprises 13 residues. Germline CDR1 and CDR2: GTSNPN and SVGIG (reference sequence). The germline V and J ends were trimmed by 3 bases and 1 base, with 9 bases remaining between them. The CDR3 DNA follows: TGTGCCTGGAGCGAGGGAGGGAACACTGAAGCTTTCTTT. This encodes CAWSEGGNTEAFF.

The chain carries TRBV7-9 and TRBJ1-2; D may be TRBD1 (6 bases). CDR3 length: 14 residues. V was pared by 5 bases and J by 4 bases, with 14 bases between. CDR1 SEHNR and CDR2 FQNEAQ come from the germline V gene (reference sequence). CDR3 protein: CASSQDRTGYGYTF. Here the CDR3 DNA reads TGTGCCAGCAGCCAAGACAGGACGGGCTATGGCTACACCTTC.

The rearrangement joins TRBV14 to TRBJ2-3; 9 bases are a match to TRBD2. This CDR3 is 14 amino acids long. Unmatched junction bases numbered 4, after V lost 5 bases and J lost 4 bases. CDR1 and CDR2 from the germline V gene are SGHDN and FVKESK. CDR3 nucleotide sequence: TGTGCCAGCAGCTACGCGGGAGGGGCAGATACGCAGTATTTT. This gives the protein CASSYAGGADTQYF.

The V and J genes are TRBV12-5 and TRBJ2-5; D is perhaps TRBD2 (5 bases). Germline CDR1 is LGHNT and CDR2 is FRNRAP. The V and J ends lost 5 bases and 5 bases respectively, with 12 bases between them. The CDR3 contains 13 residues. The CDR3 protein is CASGTGMGETQYF. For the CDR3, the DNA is TGTGCTAGTGGTACCGGGATGGGGGAGACCCAGTACTTC.

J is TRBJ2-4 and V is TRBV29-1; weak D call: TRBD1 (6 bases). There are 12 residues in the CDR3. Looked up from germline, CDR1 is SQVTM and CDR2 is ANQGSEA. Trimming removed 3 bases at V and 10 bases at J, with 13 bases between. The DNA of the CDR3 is TGCAGCGTTGATCAGGGGCCGAAGATTCAGTACTTC. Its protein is CSVDQGPKIQYF.

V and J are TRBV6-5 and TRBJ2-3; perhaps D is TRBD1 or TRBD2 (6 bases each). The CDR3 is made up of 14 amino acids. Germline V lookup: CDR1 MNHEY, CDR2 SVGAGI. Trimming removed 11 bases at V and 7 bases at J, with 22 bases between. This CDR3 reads CAGGGTLNAYTQYF. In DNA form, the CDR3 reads TGTGCCGGGGGCGGGACCCTAAACGCTTATACGCAGTATTTT.

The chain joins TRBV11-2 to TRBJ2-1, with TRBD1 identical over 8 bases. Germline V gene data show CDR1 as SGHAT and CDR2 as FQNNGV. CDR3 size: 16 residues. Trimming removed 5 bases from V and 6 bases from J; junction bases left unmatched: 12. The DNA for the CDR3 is TGTGCCAGCAGCCCGAACCAGGGGGCGCTTGTCAATGAGCAGTTCTTC. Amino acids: CASSPNQGALVNEQFF.

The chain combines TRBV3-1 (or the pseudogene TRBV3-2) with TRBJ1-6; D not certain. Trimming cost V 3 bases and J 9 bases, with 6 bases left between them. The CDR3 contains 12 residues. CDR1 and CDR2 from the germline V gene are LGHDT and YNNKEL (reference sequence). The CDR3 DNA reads TGTGCCAGCAGCCAGAGGTCTTCACCCCTCCACTTT. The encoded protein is CASSQRSSPLHF.

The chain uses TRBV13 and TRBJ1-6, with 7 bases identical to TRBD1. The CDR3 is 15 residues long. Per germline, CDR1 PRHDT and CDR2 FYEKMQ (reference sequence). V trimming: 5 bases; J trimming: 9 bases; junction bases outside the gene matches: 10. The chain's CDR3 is CASSAGQSSSSPLHF. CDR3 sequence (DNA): TGTGCCAGCAGCGCGGGACAGTCATCCTCTTCACCCCTCCACTTT.

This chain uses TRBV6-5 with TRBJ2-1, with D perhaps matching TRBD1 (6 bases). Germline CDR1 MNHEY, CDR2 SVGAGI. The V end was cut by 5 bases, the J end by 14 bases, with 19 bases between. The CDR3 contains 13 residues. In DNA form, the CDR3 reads TGTGCCAGCAGTAAGACCGACAGGCCCGGGGAGTTCTTC. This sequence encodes CASSKTDRPGEFF.

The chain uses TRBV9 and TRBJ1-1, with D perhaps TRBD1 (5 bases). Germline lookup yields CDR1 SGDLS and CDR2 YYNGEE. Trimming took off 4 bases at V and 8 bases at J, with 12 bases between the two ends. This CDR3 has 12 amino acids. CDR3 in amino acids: CASSRQSSEAFF. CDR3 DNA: TGTGCCAGCAGCCGACAGTCCTCCGAAGCTTTCTTT.

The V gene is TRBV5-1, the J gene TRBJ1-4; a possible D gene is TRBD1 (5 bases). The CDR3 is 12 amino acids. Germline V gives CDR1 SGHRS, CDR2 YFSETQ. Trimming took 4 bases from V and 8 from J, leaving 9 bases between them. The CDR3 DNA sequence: TGCGCCAGCAGCCGCGGGGGGGAAAAACTGTTTTTT. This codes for CASSRGGEKLFF.

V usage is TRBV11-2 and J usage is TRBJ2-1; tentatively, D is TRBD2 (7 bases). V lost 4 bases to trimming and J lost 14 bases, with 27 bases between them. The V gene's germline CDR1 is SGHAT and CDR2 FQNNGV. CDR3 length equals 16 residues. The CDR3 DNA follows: TGTGCCAGCAGCTCCACCCGCCATGGGGGGCGGGGGTTGGAGTTCTTC. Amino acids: CASSSTRHGGRGLEFF.

DNA for the CDR3: TGTGCCAGCAGTTTAGACGGCAGACCCTACGAGCAGTACTTC. Translated, it gives CASSLDGRPYEQYF. The V call is TRBV27, the J call TRBJ2-7; D not certain. Trimming pared 2 bases from V and 2 bases from J, leaving 10 bases between. The germline V gene encodes CDR1 MNHEY and CDR2 SMNVEV (reference sequence). This CDR3 has 14 residues.

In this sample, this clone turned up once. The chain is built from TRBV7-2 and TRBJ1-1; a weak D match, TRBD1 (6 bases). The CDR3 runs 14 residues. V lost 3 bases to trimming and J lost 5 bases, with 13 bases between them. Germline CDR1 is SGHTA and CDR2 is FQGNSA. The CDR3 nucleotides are TGTGCCAGCAGCTTGGAAAGGGGGGTGACTGAAGCTTTCTTT. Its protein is CASSLERGVTEAFF.

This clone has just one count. CDR3 coding DNA: TGTGCCAGCAGCCTCGGAGGTCTATCTGGGGATACGCAGTATTTT. Translation gives CASSLGGLSGDTQYF. The chain employs TRBV9 and TRBJ2-3, with D possibly TRBD2 on 5 matching bases. Germline V gives CDR1 SGDLS, CDR2 YYNGEE. CDR3 length: 15 amino acids. V lost 4 bases and J lost 6, with 18 bases in between.

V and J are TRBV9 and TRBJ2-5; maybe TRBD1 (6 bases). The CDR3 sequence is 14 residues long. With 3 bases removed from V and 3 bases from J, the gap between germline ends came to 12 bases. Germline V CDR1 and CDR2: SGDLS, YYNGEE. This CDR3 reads CASSDRTAEETQYF. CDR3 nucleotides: TGTGCCAGCAGCGACCGGACAGCAGAAGAGACCCAGTACTTC.

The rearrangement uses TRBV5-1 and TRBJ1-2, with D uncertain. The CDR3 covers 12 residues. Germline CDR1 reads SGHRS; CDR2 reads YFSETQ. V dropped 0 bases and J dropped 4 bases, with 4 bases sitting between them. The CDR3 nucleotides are TGCGCCAGCAGCTTGGAAGGCTATGGCTACACCTTC. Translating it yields CASSLEGYGYTF.

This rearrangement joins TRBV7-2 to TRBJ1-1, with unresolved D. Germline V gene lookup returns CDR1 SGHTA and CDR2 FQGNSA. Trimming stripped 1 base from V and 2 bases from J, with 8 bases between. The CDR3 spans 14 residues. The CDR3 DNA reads TGTGCCAGCAGCTTAGACCGGATAAACACTGAAGCTTTCTTT. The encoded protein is CASSLDRINTEAFF.

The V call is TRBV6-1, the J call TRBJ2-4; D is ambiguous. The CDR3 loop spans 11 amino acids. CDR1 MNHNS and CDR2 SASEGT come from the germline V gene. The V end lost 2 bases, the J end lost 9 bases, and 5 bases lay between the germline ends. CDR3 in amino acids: CASSETLIQYF. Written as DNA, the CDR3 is TGTGCCAGCAGTGAAACTCTCATTCAGTACTTC.

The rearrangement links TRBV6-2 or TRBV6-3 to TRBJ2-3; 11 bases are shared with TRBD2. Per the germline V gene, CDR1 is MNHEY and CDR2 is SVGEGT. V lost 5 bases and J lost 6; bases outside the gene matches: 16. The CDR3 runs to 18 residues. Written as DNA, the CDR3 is TGTGCCAGCAGTCACTTTTCGACTAGCGGGACCTCTCGCGATACGCAGTATTTT. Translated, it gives CASSHFSTSGTSRDTQYF.